The 4 T cell receptor beta chains presented below share a single source sample, sequenced in a study of CD8 T cells in ankylosing spondylitis. TCRdb reprocessed the 5' RACE reads via MiXCR and lists one record per CDR3 protein. The table includes under 250,000 distinct CDR3 sequences, roughly 10% detected once. Sequenced sample: blood, either unsorted or a sorted T cell fraction (not recorded which). The origin of the receptors is a male donor with ankylosing spondylitis or in good health (not recorded which).

V is TRBV20-1 and J is TRBJ2-1; 15 bases match TRBD2. V trimming: 3 bases; J trimming: 4 bases; junction bases outside the gene matches: 4. This CDR3 is 16 amino acids long. The germline gives CDR1 DFQATT, CDR2 SNEGSKA (reference sequence). The CDR3: CSARGGLAGGYNEQFF. In DNA, the CDR3 is TGCAGTGCTAGGGGTGGACTAGCGGGGGGGTACAATGAGCAGTTCTTC.

This chain links TRBV5-1 with TRBJ2-3; 10 bases are a match to TRBD1. The CDR3 consists of 19 residues. J gave up 3 bases and V 1 base, and 14 bases lay outside the gene matches. Germline assignment: CDR1 SGHRS and CDR2 YFSETQ. In DNA, the CDR3 is TGCGCCAGCAGCTTGTCTTTCGGACAGGGGGAAATCGGGACAGATACGCAGTATTTT. It yields the protein CASSLSFGQGEIGTDTQYF.

This clonotype was recorded many times. The chain is built from TRBV5-1 and TRBJ2-1, with a weak D call TRBD1 (6 bases). CDR3 length: 18 residues. The V end lost 0 bases, the J end lost 3 bases, and 19 bases lay between the germline ends. Germline V gene lookup returns CDR1 SGHRS and CDR2 YFSETQ. The chain's CDR3 is CASSLAGQGRRVYNEQFF. CDR3 DNA: TGCGCCAGCAGCTTGGCCGGGCAGGGGCGTAGGGTCTACAATGAGCAGTTCTTC.

This clonotype has ten or more counts. V gene TRBV7-6 combines with J gene TRBJ2-2; 7 positions agree with TRBD1. V lost 5 bases to trimming and J lost 6 bases; unmatched junction nucleotides: 3. The CDR3 extends over 13 amino acids. Per the germline V gene, CDR1 is SGHVS and CDR2 is FNYEAQ. In nucleotides, the CDR3 is TGTGCCAGCAGCCTGACAGGGCCCGGGGAGCTGTTTTTT. Translation gives CASSLTGPGELFF.